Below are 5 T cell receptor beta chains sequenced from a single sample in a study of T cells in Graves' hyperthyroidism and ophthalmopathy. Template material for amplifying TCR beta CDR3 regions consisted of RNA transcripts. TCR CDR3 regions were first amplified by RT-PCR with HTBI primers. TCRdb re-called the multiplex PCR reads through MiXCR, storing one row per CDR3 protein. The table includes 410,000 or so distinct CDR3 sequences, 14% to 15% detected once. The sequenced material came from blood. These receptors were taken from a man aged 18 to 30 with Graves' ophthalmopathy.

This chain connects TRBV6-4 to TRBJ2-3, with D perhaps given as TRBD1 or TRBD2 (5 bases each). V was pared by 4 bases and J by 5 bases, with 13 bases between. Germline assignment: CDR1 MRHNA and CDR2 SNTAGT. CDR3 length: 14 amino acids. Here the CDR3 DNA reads TGTGCCAGCAGTGCGGGACCCGACGGAGATACGCAGTATTTT. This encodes CASSAGPDGDTQYF.

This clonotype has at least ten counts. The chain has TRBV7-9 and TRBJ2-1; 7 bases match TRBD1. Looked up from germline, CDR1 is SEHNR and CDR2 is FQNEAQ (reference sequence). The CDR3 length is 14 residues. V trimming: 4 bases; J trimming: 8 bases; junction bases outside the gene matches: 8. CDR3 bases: TGTGCCAGCAGCTCTCGACAGGGACATCATGAGCAGTTCTTC. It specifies CASSSRQGHHEQFF.

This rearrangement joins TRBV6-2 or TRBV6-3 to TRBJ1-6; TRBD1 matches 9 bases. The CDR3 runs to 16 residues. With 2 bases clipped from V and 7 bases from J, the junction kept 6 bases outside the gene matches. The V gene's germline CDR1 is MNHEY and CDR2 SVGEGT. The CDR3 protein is CASSYPTGTGNSPLHF. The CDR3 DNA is TGTGCCAGCAGTTACCCTACCGGGACAGGGAATTCACCCCTCCACTTT.

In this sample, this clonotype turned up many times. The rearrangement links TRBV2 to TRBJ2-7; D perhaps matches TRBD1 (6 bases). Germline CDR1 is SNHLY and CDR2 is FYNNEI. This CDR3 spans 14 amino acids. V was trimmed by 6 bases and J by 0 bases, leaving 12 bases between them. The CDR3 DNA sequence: TGTGCCAGCAGCCGAGAACAGGGCTCCTACGAGCAGTACTTC. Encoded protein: CASSREQGSYEQYF.

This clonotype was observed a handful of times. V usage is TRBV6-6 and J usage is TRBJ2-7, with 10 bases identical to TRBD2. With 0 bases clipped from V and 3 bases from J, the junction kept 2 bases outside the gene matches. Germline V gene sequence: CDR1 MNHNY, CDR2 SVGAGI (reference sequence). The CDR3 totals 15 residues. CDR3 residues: CASSYSSGGVYEQYF. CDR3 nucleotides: TGTGCCAGCAGTTACTCCAGCGGGGGGGTCTACGAGCAGTACTTC.